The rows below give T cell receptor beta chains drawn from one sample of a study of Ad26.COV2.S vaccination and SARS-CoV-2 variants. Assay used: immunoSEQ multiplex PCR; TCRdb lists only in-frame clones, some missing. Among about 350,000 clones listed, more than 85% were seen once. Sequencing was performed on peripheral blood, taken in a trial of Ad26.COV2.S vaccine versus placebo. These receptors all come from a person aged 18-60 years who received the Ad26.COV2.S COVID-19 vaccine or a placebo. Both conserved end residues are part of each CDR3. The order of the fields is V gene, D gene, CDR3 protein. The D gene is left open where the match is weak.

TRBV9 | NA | CASSVGGSPLHF
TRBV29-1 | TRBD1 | CSVEARDRGLGTGELFF
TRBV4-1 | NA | CASSPRRGAEEQYF
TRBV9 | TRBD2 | CASSTSGGPQETQYF
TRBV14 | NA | CASSQASLNRRKQYF
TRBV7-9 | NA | CASSLAHHRQDHTDTQYF
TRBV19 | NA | CASGDFNQPQHF
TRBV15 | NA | CATSRDLGRQETQYF
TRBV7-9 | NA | CASSLFPTGWSYNEQFF
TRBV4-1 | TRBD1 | CASSQGGDRAETQYF
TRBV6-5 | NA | CASSQGGWDEETQYF
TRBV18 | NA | CASSPRNTGSNEKLFF
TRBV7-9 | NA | CASSLGKSGANVLTF
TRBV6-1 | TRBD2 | CASSEGAGLARETQYF
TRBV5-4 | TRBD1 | CASSRRDRERYEQYF
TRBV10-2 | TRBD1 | CASSVKTGGIADTQYF
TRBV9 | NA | CASSRGAASTDTQYF
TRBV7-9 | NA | CASSRPSRTEAFF
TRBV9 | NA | CASSVASVSYEQYF
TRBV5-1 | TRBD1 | CASSRDRGNTEAFF
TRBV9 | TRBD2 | CASSKHRLADGTGELFF
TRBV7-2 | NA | CASSLGWGADYGYTF
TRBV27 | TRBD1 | CASSLRTGGEKLFF
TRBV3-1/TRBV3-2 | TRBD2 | CASSHGTSRYNEQFF
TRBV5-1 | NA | CASSLVVGAVTDTQYF
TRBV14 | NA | CASSQGYEQFF
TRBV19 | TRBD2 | CASRGGLANNEQFF
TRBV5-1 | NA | CASSLSGDTEAFF
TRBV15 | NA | CATSRGQGMDEQYF
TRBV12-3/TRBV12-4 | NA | CASSGRMNTEAFF
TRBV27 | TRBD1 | CATRGTGGDYGYTF
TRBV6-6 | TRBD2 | CASSYSGLADPYEQYF
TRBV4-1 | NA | CASSQAGQRSSYEQYF
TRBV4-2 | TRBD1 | CASSQVGQGVSQPQHF
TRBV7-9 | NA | CASSLWGSPAGELFF
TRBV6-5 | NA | CASSYSYGLNTEAFF
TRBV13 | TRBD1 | CASSQSGQGITDTQYF
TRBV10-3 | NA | CAISPLRDNEQFF
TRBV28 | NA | CASSITGGDLEQYF
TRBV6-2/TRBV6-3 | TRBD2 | CASSATSGSENEQFF
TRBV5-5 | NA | CASSLYMSSYNSPLHF
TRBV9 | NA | CASSVASDDNEQFF
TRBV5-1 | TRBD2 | CASSPTSGGLYNEQFF
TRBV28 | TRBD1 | CASSWTGDSGTGELFF